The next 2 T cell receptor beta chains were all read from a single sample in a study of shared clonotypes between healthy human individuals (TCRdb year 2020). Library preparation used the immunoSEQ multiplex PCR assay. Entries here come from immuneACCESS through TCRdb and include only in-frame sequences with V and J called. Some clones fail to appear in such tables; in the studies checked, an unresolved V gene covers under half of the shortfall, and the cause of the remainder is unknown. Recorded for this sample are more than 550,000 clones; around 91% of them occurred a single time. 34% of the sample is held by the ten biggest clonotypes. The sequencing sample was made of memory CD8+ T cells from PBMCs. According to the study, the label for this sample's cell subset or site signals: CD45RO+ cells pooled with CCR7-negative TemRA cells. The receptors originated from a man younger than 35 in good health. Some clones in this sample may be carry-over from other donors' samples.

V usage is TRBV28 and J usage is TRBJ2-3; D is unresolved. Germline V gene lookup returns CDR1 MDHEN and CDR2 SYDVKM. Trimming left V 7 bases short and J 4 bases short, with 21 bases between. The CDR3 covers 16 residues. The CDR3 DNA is TGTGCCAGCACCTCAGCCACAGTTCTTGGGGCAGATACGCAGTATTTT. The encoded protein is CASTSATVLGADTQYF.

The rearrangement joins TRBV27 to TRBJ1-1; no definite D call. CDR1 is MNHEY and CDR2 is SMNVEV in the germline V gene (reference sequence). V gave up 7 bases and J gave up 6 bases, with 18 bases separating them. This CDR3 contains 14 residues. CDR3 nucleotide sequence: TGTGCCAGCACCCCATTTCGGGCTTACCCTGAAGCTTTCTTT. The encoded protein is CASTPFRAYPEAFF.